The rows below give T cell receptor beta chains drawn from one sample of a study of T cells in Graves' hyperthyroidism and ophthalmopathy. In TCRdb, the multiplex PCR reads were re-called with MiXCR into one record per CDR3 protein. The repertoire holds around 690,000 distinct CDR3 sequences, with 17% as singletons. Sequencing input: blood. The source of these receptors is a man in his forties or fifties with Graves' hyperthyroidism. Both conserved end residues are part of each CDR3. A D gene is named only where the DNA matches it firmly. The listing skips clone size in some rows; elsewhere it reads once, few, many or a size class.

J	D	V	size	length	CDR3	DNA
TRBJ1-6	.	TRBV28	few	14	CASSLPGQHSPLHF	TGTGCCAGCAGTTTACCAGGGCAACATTCACCCCTCCACTTT
TRBJ2-1	TRBD2	TRBV24-1	.	16	CATSPIGGSFYNEQFF	TGTGCCACCAGCCCGATAGGCGGGAGCTTCTACAATGAGCAGTTCTTC
TRBJ1-1	TRBD1	TRBV28	many	16	CASSSPDRVGGTEAFF	TGTGCCAGCAGTTCACCCGACAGGGTCGGTGGCACTGAAGCTTTCTTT
TRBJ1-3	.	TRBV18	.	14	CASSPNGSGNTIYF	TGTGCCAGCTCACCCAACGGCTCTGGAAACACCATATATTTT
TRBJ1-2	TRBD1	TRBV28	.	12	CASSDRGLGYTF	TGTGCCAGCAGCGACAGGGGGCTCGGCTACACCTTC
TRBJ2-1	TRBD1	TRBV6-1	many	19	CASSPRDRGSRVRFNEQFF	TGTGCCAGCAGCCCCCGGGACAGGGGTTCCCGGGTTCGTTTCAATGAGCAGTTCTTC
TRBJ2-2	.	TRBV7-9	.	13	CASSSSRRGELFF	TGTGCCAGCAGCTCGAGTAGAAGAGGGGAGCTGTTTTTT
TRBJ2-1	TRBD2	TRBV13	few	15	CASSQGLAVGNEQFF	TGTGCCAGCAGCCAGGGACTAGCGGTGGGAAATGAGCAGTTCTTC
TRBJ2-1	TRBD2	TRBV6-1	many	16	CASSSSGKSSYNEQFF	TGTGCCAGCAGTTCGAGCGGGAAAAGCTCCTACAATGAGCAGTTCTTC
TRBJ2-7	.	TRBV28	many	15	CASSLFNHGASEQYF	TGTGCCAGCAGTTTATTCAATCACGGGGCTTCAGAGCAGTACTTC
TRBJ2-7	.	TRBV7-9	few	11	CASSKGGEQYF	TGTGCCAGCAGCAAGGGGGGGGAGCAGTACTTC
TRBJ1-2	TRBD1	TRBV29-1	few	15	CSGRQGARGNYGYTF	TGCAGCGGAAGACAGGGGGCTAGGGGAAACTATGGCTACACCTTC
TRBJ1-6	.	TRBV18	many	15	CASSPTRDFNSPLHF	TGTGCCAGCTCACCAACAAGAGATTTCAATTCACCCCTCCACTTT
TRBJ2-1	TRBD1	TRBV5-1	many	14	CASSLGRTGDEQFF	TGCGCCAGCAGCTTGGGACGGACAGGGGATGAGCAGTTCTTC
TRBJ2-3	TRBD2	TRBV27	many	15	CASNTFAGAEDTQYF	TGTGCCAGCAATACTTTTGCGGGAGCGGAAGATACGCAGTATTTT
TRBJ1-5	.	TRBV15	.	15	CATSRDRDSNQPQHF	TGTGCCACCAGCAGAGATCGGGATAGCAATCAGCCCCAGCATTTT
TRBJ2-7	TRBD1	TRBV29-1	few	14	CSVQRTGGPYEQYF	TGCAGCGTCCAGAGGACAGGGGGCCCCTACGAGCAGTACTTC
TRBJ2-3	.	TRBV11-3	many	12	CASSLVSDTQYF	TGTGCCAGCAGCTTAGTCTCAGATACGCAGTATTTT
TRBJ1-2	.	TRBV30	many	12	CAWSVSVYGYTF	TGTGCCTGGAGTGTAAGCGTGTATGGCTACACCTTC
TRBJ1-1	.	TRBV27	many	14	CASSPQAMNTEAFF	TGTGCCAGCAGCCCACAGGCTATGAACACTGAAGCTTTCTTT
TRBJ2-1	.	TRBV18	few	17	CASSPRMGEKSYNEQFF	TGTGCCAGCTCACCACGGATGGGGGAGAAGAGCTACAATGAGCAGTTCTTC
TRBJ2-6	.	TRBV5-1	.	18	CASSLRSRDYSGANVLTF	TGCGCCAGCAGCTTGCGATCCCGCGATTACTCTGGGGCCAACGTCCTGACTTTC
TRBJ1-5	TRBD1	TRBV12-3/TRBV12-4	many	15	CASRTGDGSNQPQHF	TGTGCCAGCAGGACAGGGGATGGTAGCAATCAGCCCCAGCATTTT
TRBJ2-3	TRBD2	TRBV5-1	.	14	CASRPGGGTDTQYF	TGCGCCAGCAGACCGGGAGGAGGCACAGATACGCAGTATTTT
TRBJ1-1	.	TRBV6-1	many	15	CASSETAGVNTEAFF	TGTGCCAGCAGTGAAACTGCAGGGGTTAACACTGAAGCTTTCTTT
TRBJ2-7	TRBD2	TRBV28	many	13	CASNRRGGYEQYF	TGTGCCAGCAATAGGAGGGGAGGGTACGAGCAGTACTTC
TRBJ1-5	TRBD1	TRBV28	many	16	CASSRPQGARGQPQHF	TGTGCCAGCAGTCGGCCACAGGGGGCGCGCGGTCAGCCCCAGCATTTT
TRBJ1-6	TRBD1	TRBV9	.	16	CASSVAGQGARSPLHF	TGTGCCAGCAGCGTCGCGGGACAGGGGGCCCGTTCACCCCTCCACTTT
TRBJ1-5	.	TRBV19	few	15	CASSWNRDTNQPQHF	TGTGCCAGTTCTTGGAACCGGGACACCAATCAGCCCCAGCATTTT
TRBJ2-2	.	TRBV9	many	13	CASSSRVTGELFF	TGTGCCAGCAGTTCCAGGGTCACCGGGGAGCTGTTTTTT
TRBJ1-5	.	TRBV18	few	15	CASSPPLQANQPQHF	TGTGCCAGCTCACCACCCCTGCAGGCCAATCAGCCCCAGCATTTT
TRBJ1-4	.	TRBV6-1	.	16	CASSPGALATNEKLFF	TGTGCCAGCAGCCCTGGCGCATTAGCAACTAATGAAAAACTGTTTTTT
TRBJ2-3	TRBD1	TRBV6-1	few	17	CASSEARGLSSTDTQYF	TGTGCCAGCAGTGAAGCCAGGGGGCTATCTAGCACAGATACGCAGTATTTT
TRBJ1-2	.	TRBV27	few	13	CASSLSVSYGYTF	TGTGCCAGCAGTTTATCGGTCAGTTACGGCTACACCTTC
TRBJ1-4	.	TRBV7-2	few	13	CASARQGVEKLFF	TGTGCCAGCGCCCGGCAGGGAGTTGAAAAACTGTTTTTT
TRBJ2-7	TRBD2	TRBV2	many	15	CASRATSGGRYEQYF	TGTGCCAGCAGGGCTACTAGCGGGGGCCGCTACGAGCAGTACTTC
TRBJ1-2	TRBD1	TRBV12-3/TRBV12-4	many	14	CASSRGQGASGYTF	TGTGCCAGCAGCCGGGGACAGGGGGCAAGTGGCTACACCTTC
TRBJ1-1	.	TRBV6-1	many	14	CASIQLGLTAEAFF	TGTGCCAGCATTCAGCTGGGGCTGACTGCTGAAGCTTTCTTT
TRBJ1-2	.	TRBV4-2	few	15	CASSVPAARADGYTF	TGTGCCAGCAGCGTACCGGCGGCCAGGGCAGATGGCTACACCTTC
TRBJ2-4	TRBD2	TRBV20-1	.	15	CSARDRALAGGIQYF	TGCAGTGCTAGAGATAGGGCTCTAGCGGGGGGCATTCAGTACTTC
TRBJ2-7	TRBD2	TRBV30	.	15	CAWNNLAGGAYEQYF	TGTGCCTGGAACAACTTAGCGGGGGGAGCCTACGAGCAGTACTTC
TRBJ2-3	TRBD2	TRBV4-1	.	17	CASSQGASGRVTDTQYF	TGCGCCAGCAGCCAAGGGGCTAGCGGGAGGGTAACAGATACGCAGTATTTT
TRBJ2-3	TRBD1	TRBV11-2	many	16	CASSPGRQGTADTQYF	TGTGCCAGCAGCCCCGGTCGACAGGGTACTGCGGATACGCAGTATTTT
TRBJ1-3	.	TRBV27	many	15	CASSLDMTSGNTIYF	TGTGCCAGCAGTTTGGACATGACGTCTGGAAACACCATATATTTT